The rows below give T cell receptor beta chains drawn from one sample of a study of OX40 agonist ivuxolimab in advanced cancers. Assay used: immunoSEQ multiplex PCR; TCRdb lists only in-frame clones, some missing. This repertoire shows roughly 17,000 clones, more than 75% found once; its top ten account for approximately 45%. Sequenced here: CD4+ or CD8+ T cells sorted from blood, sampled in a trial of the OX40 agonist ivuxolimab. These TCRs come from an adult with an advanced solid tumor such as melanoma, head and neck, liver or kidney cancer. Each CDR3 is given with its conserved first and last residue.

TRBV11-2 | CASSLVATGGTEQYF
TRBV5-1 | CASSLEAGGYQETQYF
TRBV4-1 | CASGQYFQDYEQYF
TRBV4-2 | CASSQDIDDTGELFF
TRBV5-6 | CASSIASGIAYF
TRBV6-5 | CASSYPDRTGELFF
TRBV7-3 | CASSLSSLSGELFF
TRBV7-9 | CASSFTGTGKGYEQYF
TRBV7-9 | CASSLRGQGEEKLFF
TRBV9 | CASSRGGNQPQHF
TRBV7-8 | CASSLELGDRVRNTEAFF
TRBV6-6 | CASSYSGDRQETQYF
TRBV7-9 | CASSVGTSNGDEQFF
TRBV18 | CASSPEALRTLYEQYF
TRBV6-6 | CASSPKDRGRRYGYTF
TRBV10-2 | CASSWPGEAAEAFF
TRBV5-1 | CASSQIDRGEWQFF
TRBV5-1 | CASSLFDIANYGYTF
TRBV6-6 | CASSHTRDSPDTQYF
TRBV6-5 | CASSYRSSDTQYF
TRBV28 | CASRGRVPSDTQYF
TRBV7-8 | CASSLGTAVNYGYTF
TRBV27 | CASRYRVRGNYGYTF
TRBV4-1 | CASSQGTHTYEQYF
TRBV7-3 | CASSRDRGAEAFF
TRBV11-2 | CASSFPQGVETQYF
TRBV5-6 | CASSLAVGFDRTYEQYF
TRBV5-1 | CASTPWAGNEQYF
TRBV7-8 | CASSSHRLAGDLYEQYF
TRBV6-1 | CASRGWTGNTEAFF
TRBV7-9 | CASSLVQGRPGELFF
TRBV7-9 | CASSLEGQGAQTGELFF
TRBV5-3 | CASSRAGGRNQPQHF
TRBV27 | CASSSQGQIMNYGYTF
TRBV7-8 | CASSLNDEQYF
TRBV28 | CASTAFTSGRATDTQYF
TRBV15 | CATSRDPPWVAGDYEQYF
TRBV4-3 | CASSQDKGAYNEQFF
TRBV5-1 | CASSPQAGYNEQFF
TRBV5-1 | CASSLGDEQYF
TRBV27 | CASSSLRTGELYNEQFF
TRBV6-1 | CASSEFPMWSLDRAFNQPQHF
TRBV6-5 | CASRGMGFDEKLFF
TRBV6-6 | CASSYSQYEQYF
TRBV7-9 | CASSSQSSGGSYNEQFF
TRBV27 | CASSFQGPRDLETQYF
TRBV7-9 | CASSLGGLAGEQFF
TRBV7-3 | CASSLGTGRGSYEQYF
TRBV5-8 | CASSEYPNTEAFF
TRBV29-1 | CSVGGLAFTDTQYF
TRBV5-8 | CASSPRTGFGANVLTF
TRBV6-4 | CASSDPIGQGGETQYF
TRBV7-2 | CASSLEEVYVGPKDEQFF
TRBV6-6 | CASSYYGASGYTF
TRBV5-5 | CASSLGARTGELFF
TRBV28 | CASRSGRYGGFNEQFF
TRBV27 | CASKWSGQGNGYTF
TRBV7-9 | CASSLTGANTGELFF
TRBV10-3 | CAISDSLNTEAFF
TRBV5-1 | CASTKPGSQSRANVLTF